This paragraph reports one TCR beta chain. The germline gene is not matched at one end of the junction; a read error may be the cause. This entry comes from a study of blood T cell repertoires in COVID-19. Study summary: Some COVID-19 samples were acute and others convalescent; all came from the United States, Italy and Spain. PBMCs, B-cell-depleted T cells, or T cells provided the cDNA or gDNA that made up the material.

As processed by the authors: Reference gene primer amplification gave estimated nucleated cell counts. The assay was immunoSEQ multiplex PCR, and TCRdb's table has in-frame clones only and misses some. V and J calls and clone size are copied from that table; D and trimming were computed from the DNA. The sample includes around 400,000 clones, more than 70% of them seen just once. Input material: peripheral blood. The TCR was taken from a man aged 35-49 years with acute or convalescent COVID-19.

In DNA form, the CDR3 reads TGTGCCAGCAGTGACTCAAGGGGTATGGACTTC. Amino acids: CASSDSRGMDF. The chain links TRBV6-4 to TRBJ2-7, with D perhaps TRBD1 (5 bases). The CDR3 has 11 amino acids. CDR1 is MRHNA and CDR2 is SNTAGT in the germline V gene.